The source of this T cell receptor (beta chain) is a study of T cells in Graves' hyperthyroidism and ophthalmopathy. In the ophthalmopathy cohort, Clinical Activity Score was at least 3, NOSPECS grade at least 4, and duration under 3 months. Patients with uncontrolled infections, other autoimmune diseases, pregnancy or lactation were excluded. Source material for PBMCs was 10 ml fresh peripheral blood. Many counts were recorded for this clonotype. The germline V and J ends were trimmed by 0 bases and 2 bases, with 8 bases remaining between them. The V gene's germline CDR1 is LGHNA and CDR2 YSLEER. The CDR3 covers 14 residues. TCR beta CDR3 region amplification was performed from RNA transcripts. HTBI primers were used for first-round RT-PCR of the TCR CDR3. TCRdb redid the calling of the multiplex PCR reads with MiXCR, one entry per CDR3 protein. The sample has roughly 280,000 distinct CDR3 sequences, over 15% seen once.

This receptor was identified in a woman aged 55 to 70 with Graves' ophthalmopathy. The gene calls are TRBV4-3 and TRBJ2-7; D is ambiguous. The sequenced sample consisted of blood. The CDR3, as DNA: TGCGCCAGCAGCCAAGAGCAGAGAACCTACGAGCAGTACTTC. It codes for CASSQEQRTYEQYF.